What follows is one T cell receptor beta chain and its context. Its specificity is not known. A much larger clone sits a single nucleotide away, making a read error possible. The data stem from a study of chemoradiotherapy in HPV16-positive cancers. As for the study in general: Functional T-cell assays on two HPV16-positive patients' cells defined candidate HPV-specific clones and common TCR motifs. Study results and caveats: Functional assays defining HPV-specific T cells used only two HPV16-positive patients. Candidate HPV-specific clones and E7-related TCR motifs grew in tumor during treatment.

Repertoires were sampled repeatedly during chemoradiotherapy. The CDR3 runs 14 residues. Per the germline V gene, CDR1 is LNHDA and CDR2 is SQIVND (reference sequence). Profiled with immunoSEQ multiplex PCR; TCRdb holds only in-frame clones, not every one. The sample has over a thousand clones, roughly four fifths seen once. The clonotype originates from a human donor with HPV-associated anogenital cancer. The J gene is TRBJ2-5, the V gene TRBV19, with a possible D match to TRBD2 (9 bases). The DNA end favors TRBJ2-7, so the J call may be wrong. The source was tumor tissue, collected from a patient who underwent chemoradiotherapy. The chain's CDR3 is CASSILAGQDEQYF. The CDR3 DNA follows: TGTGCCAGTAGTATACTAGCGGGACAGGACGAGCAGTACTTC.